Following are 26 T cell receptor beta chains from one sample sequenced in a study of Ad26.COV2.S vaccination and SARS-CoV-2 variants listed by TCRdb under 2021. The time point label on this specimen signifies: individuals recovered from natural SARS-CoV-2 infection. Library preparation was by the immunoSEQ multiplex PCR assay. Not all clones reach the TCRdb copy of this immuneACCESS table, which keeps in-frame sequences only. Checked studies attribute under half of the gap to unresolved V genes and leave the rest unexplained. Present in this sample are some 180,000 clones, 70% to 90% of which were seen just once. The ten largest account for more than 4.5% of the sample. Sequencing used peripheral blood, obtained after recovery from COVID-19. The receptors here all came from a human donor who had recovered from COVID-19.

This chain links TRBV20-1 with TRBJ2-2; D possibly corresponds to TRBD1 (5 bases). Trimming took 6 bases from V and 1 from J, leaving 12 bases between them. This CDR3 contains 14 residues. The germline V gene has CDR1 DFQATT and CDR2 SNEGSKA (reference sequence). CDR3 bases: TGCAGTGCAAGTCCAGGGTGGAACACCGGGGAGCTGTTTTTT. It translates to CSASPGWNTGELFF.

This clone was seen just once. The V gene is TRBV18, the J gene TRBJ2-5, with D maybe TRBD2 (7 bases). The germline V gene has CDR1 KGHSH and CDR2 LQKENI. Trimming removed 1 base from V and 5 bases from J, with 14 bases in between. The CDR3 length is 15 residues. The CDR3 spells CASSPRGGRGETQYF. Written as DNA, the CDR3 is TGTGCCAGCTCACCACGCGGGGGCCGTGGGGAGACCCAGTACTTC. The whole variable domain, remainder taken from reference TRBV18 and TRBJ2-5, is NAGVMQNPRHLVRRRGQEARLRCSPMKGHSHVYWYRQLPEEGLKFMVYLQKENIIDESGMPKERFSAEFPKEGPSILRIQQVVRGDSAAYFCASSPRGGRGETQYFGPGTRLLVL.

This chain joins TRBV5-1 and TRBJ1-1; D may be TRBD1 (6 bases). V lost 2 bases and J lost 1, with 12 bases in between. CDR1 and CDR2 from the germline V gene are SGHRS and YFSETQ. CDR3 length equals 15 residues. The CDR3 loop is CASSFGGQGNTEAFF. The CDR3 DNA sequence: TGCGCCAGCAGCTTCGGGGGGCAGGGGAACACTGAAGCTTTCTTT. The full variable domain, in which reference TRBV5-1 and TRBJ1-1 provide the parts outside the CDR3, is KAGVTQTPRYLIKTRGQQVTLSCSPISGHRSVSWYQQTPGQGLQFLFEYFSETQRNKGNFPGRFSGRQFSNSRSEMNVSTLELGDSALYLCASSFGGQGNTEAFFGQGTRLTVV.

This chain uses TRBV3-1 (or the pseudogene TRBV3-2) with TRBJ2-1, with no clear D. This CDR3 spans 13 amino acids. V lost 0 bases to trimming and J lost 12 bases, with 12 bases between them. The V gene's germline CDR1 is LGHDT and CDR2 YNNKEL (reference sequence). CDR3 coding DNA: TGTGCCAGCAGCCAAGATAGGGCCACTACGCAGTTCTTC. Residues: CASSQDRATTQFF.

This sequence joins TRBV7-9 and TRBJ1-1; D gene unclear. Trimming shortened V by 5 bases and J by 4 bases, and 17 bases separated the two germline ends. The V gene's germline CDR1 is SEHNR and CDR2 FQNEAQ (reference sequence). This CDR3 has 15 amino acids. In nucleotides, the CDR3 is TGTGCCAGCAGCGAACCTCAAAGACAACTCACTGAAGCTTTCTTT. The encoded protein is CASSEPQRQLTEAFF.

CDR3 amino acids: CASSFARGLTYEQYF. The CDR3 DNA is TGTGCCAGCAGTTTTGCCCGGGGGCTGACCTACGAGCAGTACTTC. The chain carries TRBV27 and TRBJ2-7, with D perhaps assigned TRBD1 or TRBD2 (6 bases each). V was clipped by 3 bases and J by 2 bases, with 14 bases between them. Per germline, CDR1 MNHEY and CDR2 SMNVEV (reference sequence). This CDR3 comprises 15 residues.

This clone turned up a few times. This chain's CDR3 is CASTYGYYNSPLHF. The DNA for the CDR3 is TGTGCCAGCACTTATGGGTACTATAATTCACCCCTCCACTTT. V gene TRBV7-2 combines with J gene TRBJ1-6; no definite D call. Germline loops: CDR1 SGHTA, CDR2 FQGNSA. CDR3 length: 14 amino acids. V lost 7 bases to trimming and J lost 3 bases, with 10 bases between them.

The genes are TRBV5-6 and TRBJ1-1; tentatively, D is TRBD1 (6 bases). V lost 4 bases and J lost 3, with 13 bases in between. The germline V gene encodes CDR1 SGHDT and CDR2 YYEEEE. The CDR3 runs 14 residues. DNA for the CDR3: TGTGCCAGCAGCCTTATTACAGGGCACACTGAAGCTTTCTTT. It codes for CASSLITGHTEAFF.

The J gene is TRBJ2-7, the V gene TRBV27; possible D gene TRBD2, 6 bases. Germline assignment: CDR1 MNHEY and CDR2 SMNVEV (reference sequence). This CDR3 contains 15 residues. The germline V and J ends were trimmed by 4 bases and 0 bases, with 13 bases remaining between them. CDR3 sequence (DNA): TGTGCCAGCAGTTCGGGGGAAGGACCCTCCTACGAGCAGTACTTC. The encoded protein is CASSSGEGPSYEQYF.

The gene calls are TRBV6-1 and TRBJ2-1; 8 bases line up with TRBD1. The CDR3 is 15 residues long. Germline assignment: CDR1 MNHNS and CDR2 SASEGT. The ends lost 2 bases at V and 7 bases at J; junction bases unmatched: 7. The CDR3 bases are TGTGCCAGCAGTGAATGGGGGACAGGCTTTAATGAGCAGTTCTTC. Its translation is CASSEWGTGFNEQFF.

V gene TRBV4-1 combines with J gene TRBJ1-2; D is unresolved. The CDR3 covers 14 residues. V was shortened by 0 bases and J by 5 bases, with 10 bases between the two germline ends. Germline loops: CDR1 MGHRA, CDR2 YSYEKL. CDR3 in DNA: TGCGCCAGCAGCCAAGATTGGAACTCTTATGGCTACACCTTC. Its translation is CASSQDWNSYGYTF.

This sequence joins TRBV2 and TRBJ2-5; possibly TRBD2 for D (6 bases). The V end lost 7 bases, the J end lost 4 bases, and 16 bases lay between the germline ends. Germline V gives CDR1 SNHLY, CDR2 FYNNEI. CDR3 length equals 14 residues. The CDR3 loop is CASTRLAEGETQYF. In DNA form, the CDR3 reads TGTGCCAGCACTCGGTTAGCGGAGGGAGAGACCCAGTACTTC.

This clone was seen only once. The chain couples TRBV7-9 to TRBJ1-5, with D perhaps TRBD1 (6 bases). There are 15 residues in the CDR3. Trimming left V 2 bases short and J 4 bases short, with 12 bases between. Germline CDR1 and CDR2: SEHNR and FQNEAQ (reference sequence). Written as DNA, the CDR3 is TGTGCCAGCAGCTTAACGGCAGGGGCTAATCAGCCCCAGCATTTT. This encodes CASSLTAGANQPQHF.

The CDR3 DNA reads as TGTGCCAGCAGTTTTCAAGGATGGAACACTGAAGCTTTCTTT. Its translation: CASSFQGWNTEAFF. The gene calls are TRBV6-5 and TRBJ1-1; D is undetermined. This CDR3 has 14 amino acids. The V gene lost 4 bases and the J gene lost 1 base, with 10 bases spanning the gap. CDR1 is MNHEY and CDR2 is SVGAGI in the germline V gene.

V and J are TRBV3-1 (or the pseudogene TRBV3-2) and TRBJ2-2; possibly TRBD1 or TRBD2 for D (5 bases each). Trimming shortened V by 0 bases and J by 7 bases, and 9 bases separated the two germline ends. In germline, CDR1 is LGHDT, CDR2 YNNKEL (reference sequence). CDR3 size: 14 residues. In DNA form, the CDR3 reads TGTGCCAGCAGCCAAGATGGGACGGGCGGGGAGCTGTTTTTT. Translation: CASSQDGTGGELFF.

This clone was detected only once. V gene TRBV11-2 combines with J gene TRBJ1-1; unclear D gene. The CDR3 is 14 residues long. Germline V gene sequence: CDR1 SGHAT, CDR2 FQNNGV. V shed 1 base and J shed 1 base, with 7 bases lying between them. As DNA, the CDR3 is TGTGCCAGCAGCTTAGTTACTACGAACACTGAAGCTTTCTTT. This encodes CASSLVTTNTEAFF.

The J gene is TRBJ2-1, the V gene TRBV5-1; D might be TRBD2 (6 bases). Germline V gene sequence: CDR1 SGHRS, CDR2 YFSETQ. The CDR3 is made up of 15 amino acids. Trimming took off 0 bases at V and 2 bases at J, with 9 bases between the two ends. The CDR3, as DNA: TGCGCCAGCAGCTTGGGGCGGGGTCCCTACAATGAGCAGTTCTTC. This gives the protein CASSLGRGPYNEQFF.

The J gene is TRBJ2-1, the V gene TRBV2; 9 bases align to TRBD2. Per the germline V gene, CDR1 is SNHLY and CDR2 is FYNNEI. The trim removed 3 bases at V and 8 bases at J, leaving 14 bases unmatched. This CDR3 region has 17 residues. CDR3 protein: CASSDNSGRIFGDEQFF. DNA of the CDR3: TGTGCCAGCAGTGATAATAGCGGGAGAATTTTTGGAGATGAGCAGTTCTTC.

The V gene is TRBV19, the J gene TRBJ1-1; D gene unclear. CDR1 LNHDA and CDR2 SQIVND come from the germline V gene (reference sequence). The CDR3 is 12 amino acids. Trimming shortened V by 7 bases and J by 2 bases, and 8 bases separated the two germline ends. The CDR3 spells CASTGVNTEAFF. The CDR3 DNA sequence: TGTGCCAGTACGGGAGTCAACACTGAAGCTTTCTTT.

The V gene is TRBV5-3, the J gene TRBJ2-1, with D perhaps assigned TRBD1 or TRBD2 (5 bases each). TRBV5-3 is flagged as an ORF with uncertain function. This CDR3 contains 16 residues. The V and J ends lost 4 bases and 6 bases respectively, with 20 bases between them. Written as DNA, the CDR3 is TGTGCCAGAAGCCTCCTCAGGGACGAGGAAATCAATGAGCAGTTCTTC. Its translation is CARSLLRDEEINEQFF.

The V gene is TRBV2, the J gene TRBJ1-2, with TRBD1 matching 10 bases. J gave up 5 bases and V 5 bases, and 2 bases lay outside the gene matches. Germline CDR1 is SNHLY and CDR2 is FYNNEI. This CDR3 is 13 amino acids long. The CDR3 loop reads CASSWTGGYGYTF. The CDR3 coding sequence is TGTGCCAGCAGTTGGACAGGGGGTTATGGCTACACCTTC.

The CDR3 here is CASSEGTGKETQYF. As DNA, the CDR3 is TGTGCCAGCAGTGAAGGGACAGGGAAAGAGACCCAGTACTTC. The V gene is TRBV2, the J gene TRBJ2-5; 8 nucleotides align to TRBD1. CDR1 is SNHLY, CDR2 FYNNEI, per germline. The junction had 1 base not matched to a gene; V was cut back by 1 base and J by 3 bases. The CDR3 has 14 residues.

The count of this clone is one. The gene calls are TRBV4-1 and TRBJ2-7; D is undetermined. The CDR3 extends over 13 amino acids. The germline V gene has CDR1 MGHRA and CDR2 YSYEKL. Trimming removed 0 bases at V and 3 bases at J, with 6 bases between. This chain's CDR3 is CASSQDSFYEQYF. The CDR3 DNA reads TGCGCCAGCAGCCAAGATTCCTTCTACGAGCAGTACTTC.

This chain uses TRBV27 with TRBJ1-2; tentatively, D is TRBD1 (6 bases). The CDR3 consists of 13 residues. With 3 bases removed from V and 7 bases from J, the gap between germline ends came to 12 bases. The germline CDR1 and CDR2 sequences are MNHEY and SMNVEV (reference sequence). The CDR3 sequence is CASSFKTGGGYTF. In DNA, the CDR3 is TGTGCCAGCAGTTTTAAGACAGGAGGTGGCTACACCTTC.

This chain links TRBV19 with TRBJ2-5, with D possibly being TRBD1 or TRBD2 (5 bases each). The CDR3 is made up of 13 amino acids. Germline CDR1 LNHDA, CDR2 SQIVND (reference sequence). Trimming took 6 bases from V and 5 from J, leaving 13 bases between them. CDR3 sequence: CASRFTGTETQYF. CDR3 nucleotide sequence: TGTGCCAGTAGATTCACGGGGACCGAGACCCAGTACTTC.

The V and J genes are TRBV9 and TRBJ2-3; 8 positions match TRBD2. The germline CDR1 and CDR2 sequences are SGDLS and YYNGEE. The V and J ends lost 0 bases and 4 bases, in that order; junction bases with no gene match: 4. The CDR3 runs to 15 residues. CDR3 region: CASSVGLAGPDTQYF. DNA of the CDR3: TGTGCCAGCAGCGTAGGGCTAGCGGGCCCAGATACGCAGTATTTT.